This T cell receptor beta chain stems from a study of T cells in Graves' hyperthyroidism and ophthalmopathy. Overall study findings and caveats: Ophthalmopathy onset followed model prediction by a median around 6.9 months.

CDR1 is GTSNPN and CDR2 is SVGIG in the germline V gene (reference sequence). This CDR3 has 12 residues. Concerning this clonotype itself: Its specificity is unknown. One end of the junction fails to match germline, which may point to a read error.

RNA transcripts provided the source from which TCR beta CDR3 regions were amplified. HTBI primers were employed in a first-round RT-PCR of the TCR CDR3. TCRdb fed the multiplex PCR reads into MiXCR, producing one record per CDR3 protein. The repertoire has around 350,000 distinct CDR3 sequences, roughly an eighth of them found once; the top ten carry around 9.2%. The hyperthyroidism patients had all been newly diagnosed, and their disease duration was under 2 months. Their ages ranged from 18 to 65 years. Each diagnosis drew on symptoms, thyroxine, TRAb, thyroid ultrasound and orbital computed tomography findings. Fresh 10 ml peripheral blood yielded PBMCs.

This receptor was obtained from a woman aged 18 to 35 with Graves' hyperthyroidism. The sample comprised blood. This chain joins TRBV30 and TRBJ2-7; 8 nucleotides align to TRBD1. CDR3 sequence reads: CVWTTGGYEQYF. The CDR3 nucleotides are TGTGTCTGGACCACAGGGGGCTACGAGCAGTACTTC.